Each of the 17 T cell receptor beta chains below was sequenced from the same sample in a study of OX40 agonist ivuxolimab in advanced cancers. The assay was immunoSEQ multiplex PCR, and TCRdb's table has in-frame clones only and misses some. The data show approximately 45,000 clones, roughly 94% seen once. The sample in question was CD4+ or CD8+ T cells sorted from blood, obtained in a trial of the OX40 agonist ivuxolimab. The receptors were gathered from an adult with an advanced solid tumor such as melanoma, head and neck, liver or kidney cancer.

This clone was found once. CDR3 in amino acids: CASSSRTSGNYEQYF. In DNA form, the CDR3 reads TGTGCCAGCAGTTCCCGGACTAGCGGGAACTACGAGCAGTACTTC. The rearrangement uses TRBV13 and TRBJ2-7, with 12 bases that match TRBD2. Germline V lookup: CDR1 PRHDT, CDR2 FYEKMQ (reference sequence). The J segment lost 3 bases and the V segment lost 6 bases, leaving 6 bases of the junction unmatched. The CDR3 is made up of 15 amino acids.

This chain uses TRBV19 with TRBJ2-1; TRBD2 might be the D (6 bases). Trimming cost V 1 base and J 6 bases, with 10 bases left between them. Germline V gene sequence: CDR1 LNHDA, CDR2 SQIVND (reference sequence). The CDR3 sequence is 14 residues long. The CDR3 is CASSIGLALNEQFF. The CDR3 DNA sequence: TGTGCCAGTAGTATAGGTCTAGCGCTCAATGAGCAGTTCTTC.

The chain combines TRBV19 with TRBJ2-7; D gene uncertain. Per germline, CDR1 LNHDA and CDR2 SQIVND (reference sequence). The ends were cut back, 5 bases at V and 2 bases at J, with 10 bases in the middle. This CDR3 has 13 residues. The CDR3 spells CASSPGRTYEQYF. The CDR3 DNA reads TGTGCCAGTAGTCCGGGCCGAACCTACGAGCAGTACTTC.

The chain combines TRBV27 with TRBJ2-7; 11 nucleotides align to TRBD1. The CDR3 is 15 residues long. CDR1 MNHEY and CDR2 SMNVEV come from the germline V gene (reference sequence). V was pared by 5 bases and J by 4 bases, with 7 bases of the junction left unmatched. CDR3: CASSPGTGGLYEQYF. The CDR3 DNA sequence: TGTGCCAGCAGTCCGGGGACAGGGGGATTGTACGAGCAGTACTTC.

The rearrangement links TRBV7-9 to TRBJ2-5; TRBD1 aligns across 9 bases. Germline CDR1 reads SEHNR; CDR2 reads FQNEAQ (reference sequence). V shed 5 bases and J 2 bases; nucleotides not matched to a gene: 6. The CDR3 runs 15 residues. DNA of the CDR3: TGTGCCAGCAGCCCCTGGGACAGGGCGCAAGAGACCCAGTACTTC. Its translation is CASSPWDRAQETQYF.

This chain joins TRBV7-9 and TRBJ2-1; no definite D call. The CDR3 sequence is 11 residues long. Trimming took 5 bases from V and 10 from J, leaving 9 bases between them. Per the germline V gene, CDR1 is SEHNR and CDR2 is FQNEAQ (reference sequence). As DNA, the CDR3 is TGTGCCAGCAGCCCCGCCCGGGAGCAGTTCTTC. It codes for CASSPAREQFF.

CDR3 in DNA: TGTGCCAGCAGCCCGATTTCGGGACAGACAGATACGCAGTATTTT. It encodes CASSPISGQTDTQYF. This chain links TRBV7-3 with TRBJ2-3; TRBD1 matches at 7 bases. CDR1 and CDR2 (germline): SGHTA, FQGTGA. CDR3 length equals 15 residues. Trimming removed 5 bases from V and 3 bases from J; junction bases left unmatched: 8.

This chain uses TRBV5-1 with TRBJ1-2; D call uncertain. The CDR3 contains 13 residues. Trimming stripped 7 bases from V and 4 bases from J, with 14 bases between. Germline loops: CDR1 SGHRS, CDR2 YFSETQ. The CDR3 here is CASGEEVSYGYTF. The DNA for the CDR3 is TGCGCCAGCGGCGAAGAGGTTTCCTATGGCTACACCTTC.

The chain is built from TRBV4-1 and TRBJ2-7, with D unresolved. V shed 0 bases and J shed 5 bases, with 20 bases lying between them. The CDR3 totals 17 residues. In germline, CDR1 is MGHRA, CDR2 YSYEKL. The CDR3 DNA reads TGCGCCAGCAGCCAAGATCCCCCCCCAATCTTGGCCCACGAGCAGTACTTC. The encoded protein is CASSQDPPPILAHEQYF.

This chain connects TRBV30 to TRBJ1-4; 9 bases are shared with TRBD1. The CDR3 spans 14 residues. The ends lost 0 bases at V and 8 bases at J; junction bases unmatched: 4. CDR1 and CDR2 (germline): GTSNPN, SVGIG (reference sequence). CDR3 coding DNA: TGTGCCTGGAGTGTACAGGGGGCGGCAGAAAAACTGTTTTTT. It encodes CAWSVQGAAEKLFF.

This clone appeared once. The chain couples TRBV27 to TRBJ2-1; no clear D. The CDR3 spans 16 residues. Germline V lookup: CDR1 MNHEY, CDR2 SMNVEV (reference sequence). V was trimmed by 0 bases and J by 8 bases, leaving 17 bases between them. In DNA form, the CDR3 reads TGTGCCAGCAGTTTATCGAATGTTCGAGCGTTCCATGAGCAGTTCTTC. Residues: CASSLSNVRAFHEQFF.

In this sample, this clone turned up once. The rearrangement joins TRBV11-3 to TRBJ2-1; D call uncertain. Germline V gene lookup returns CDR1 SGHNT and CDR2 YENEEA. The V end was cut by 3 bases, the J end by 1 base, with 13 bases between. This CDR3 is built from 16 residues. The CDR3 spells CASSLYRASSYNEQFF. The CDR3 DNA is TGTGCCAGCAGCTTGTACCGGGCATCTTCCTACAATGAGCAGTTCTTC.

The chain joins TRBV6-6 to TRBJ2-5; 7 nucleotides agree with TRBD1. Trimming cost V 5 bases and J 7 bases; bases outside gene matches: 16. CDR1 is MNHNY, CDR2 SVGAGI, per germline (reference sequence). This CDR3 has 16 residues. The CDR3 spells CASSQTKTGTSLTQYF. The CDR3 coding sequence is TGTGCCAGCAGTCAGACTAAGACAGGGACCTCCTTGACCCAGTACTTC.

The chain links TRBV7-9 to TRBJ2-7; perhaps D is TRBD1 or TRBD2 (5 bases each). Germline V lookup: CDR1 SEHNR, CDR2 FQNEAQ (reference sequence). The V gene lost 5 bases and the J gene lost 0 bases, with 14 bases spanning the gap. The CDR3 sequence is 15 residues long. The CDR3 DNA sequence: TGTGCCAGCAGCGGAACCGGGACCGGCTCCTACGAGCAGTACTTC. It encodes CASSGTGTGSYEQYF.

The V gene is TRBV13, the J gene TRBJ2-3, with D maybe TRBD2 (5 bases). Germline V gene data show CDR1 as PRHDT and CDR2 as FYEKMQ (reference sequence). Trimming took 3 bases from V and 5 from J, leaving 15 bases between them. This CDR3 spans 15 amino acids. In DNA form, the CDR3 reads TGTGCCAGCAGCTTGACATCCAGACGGGAAGATACGCAGTATTTT. This gives the protein CASSLTSRREDTQYF.

The genes are TRBV14 and TRBJ2-3; 7 nucleotides match TRBD2. The CDR3 contains 16 residues. V was clipped by 4 bases and J by 0 bases; unmatched bases: 7. The germline V gene encodes CDR1 SGHDN and CDR2 FVKESK. CDR3 in DNA: TGTGCCAGCAGCCTTAAACTAGCGTCAAGCACAGATACGCAGTATTTT. It codes for CASSLKLASSTDTQYF.

The chain uses TRBV29-1 and TRBJ2-7; D gene uncertain. The CDR3 extends over 15 amino acids. V was trimmed by 0 bases and J by 2 bases, leaving 14 bases between them. CDR1 and CDR2 from the germline V gene are SQVTM and ANQGSEA. CDR3 bases: TGCAGCGTTGAAGATGTGAGGAAGGGCCCCTACGAGCAGTACTTC. Amino acid sequence: CSVEDVRKGPYEQYF.